The source of this TCR beta chain is a study of blood T cell repertoires in COVID-19. Turning to the study itself: Material from acute and convalescent COVID-19 was sourced from the United States, Italy and Spain.

Recruited during active infection, patients (from Seattle) were subsequently followed longitudinally. In the source study's methods: Reference gene primer amplification gave estimated nucleated cell counts. Clones were read by immunoSEQ multiplex PCR, and TCRdb kept only the in-frame ones, dropping some. Clone size and the V and J calls come from that table; the DNA yielded D and trimming. This table holds about 300,000 clones, 88% found once. Germline V gives CDR1 SGHDT, CDR2 YYEEEE. Trimming left V 0 bases short and J 7 bases short, with 10 bases between. The CDR3 length is 13 residues. This receptor was obtained from a young woman with COVID-19, enrolled during active disease. The chain employs TRBV5-6 and TRBJ1-2; tentatively, D is TRBD1 (5 bases). The specimen sequenced was peripheral blood. Written as DNA, the CDR3 is TGTGCCAGCAGCTTGGGGCAGGGTAGTGGCTACACCTTC. Translation gives CASSLGQGSGYTF.